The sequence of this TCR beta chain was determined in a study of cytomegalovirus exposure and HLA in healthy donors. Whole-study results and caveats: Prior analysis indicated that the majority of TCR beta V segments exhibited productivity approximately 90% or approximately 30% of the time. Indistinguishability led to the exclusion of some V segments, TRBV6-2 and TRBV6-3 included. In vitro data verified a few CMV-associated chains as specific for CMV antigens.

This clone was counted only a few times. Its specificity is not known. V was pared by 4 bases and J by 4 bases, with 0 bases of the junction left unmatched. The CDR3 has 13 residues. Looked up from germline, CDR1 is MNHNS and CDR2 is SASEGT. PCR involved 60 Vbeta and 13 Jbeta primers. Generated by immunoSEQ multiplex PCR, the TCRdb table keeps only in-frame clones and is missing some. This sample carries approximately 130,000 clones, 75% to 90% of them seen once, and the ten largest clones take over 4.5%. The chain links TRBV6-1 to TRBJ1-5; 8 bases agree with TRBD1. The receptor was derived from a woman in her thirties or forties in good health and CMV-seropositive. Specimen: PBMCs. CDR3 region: CASSGTGNQPQHF. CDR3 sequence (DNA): TGTGCCAGCAGTGGGACAGGGAATCAGCCCCAGCATTTT.